This T cell receptor (beta chain) emerged from a study of blood T cells in healthy people across ages. V was pared by 1 base and J by 0 bases, with 14 bases between. The length of the CDR3 is 17 residues. In germline, CDR1 is SGHTA, CDR2 FQGNSA. It was with a sample-barcoded 5' primer and a J-beta primer mix that a second PCR of about 6 to 11 cycles was run. MiXCR, run by TCRdb on the 5' RACE reads, gives a single entry per CDR3 protein. Seen here are about 1.5 million distinct CDR3 sequences, under 55% observed once, and the top ten hold about 4.1%. Study-wide results and limits: PBMCs were not sorted, which prevented a conclusive comparison of naive versus antigen-experienced cells.

Note on this clonotype: Its antigen is as yet unknown.

V gene TRBV7-2 combines with J gene TRBJ2-3, with D possibly matching TRBD2 (5 bases). The clonotype comes from a woman younger than 35 in good health. The specimen sequenced was blood. CDR3 in DNA: TGTGCCAGCAGCTTAGGGAGCGGAACAGCTAGCACAGATACGCAGTATTTT. Translating it yields CASSLGSGTASTDTQYF.